This T cell receptor (beta chain) stems from a study of blood T cell repertoires in COVID-19 (dated by TCRdb to 2020 to 2021). A note on the overall study: Samples from collaborators originated in the United States, Italy and Spain and spanned both the acute and convalescent phases of COVID-19. HLA class I and class II types, where available, came from metadata supplied by the sample provider rather than from assay-based typing. The repertoires were released in a freely available public database meant as a resource for research on the immune response to SARS-CoV-2. Samples were obtained from the ongoing ImmuneRACE study (first 160 participants) and from 1,254 subjects provided by 6 global collaborators. Subjects who had been exposed to COVID-19, were actively infected with it, or had recovered from it provided the deeply sampled blood TCRbeta repertoires that made up the dataset. A de-identified subject ID, COVID-19 status, age in years and sex were almost always included in the sample metadata. The material from the prospective study consisted of cDNA or gDNA derived from T cells, B-cell-depleted T cells, or PBMCs.

Participants in the prospective study were enrolled through a virtual design, were aged about 18 to 89 years, and lived in about two dozen United States geographic areas. In the prospective study, participants were assigned to cohorts based on the clinical history participants reported in a screening survey and a study questionnaire. Recovered participants in ImmuneRACE Cohort 3 were defined as having two consecutive negative NP/OP PCR tests, clearance from a healthcare professional, or resolution of symptoms. Mobile phlebotomists in the prospective study collected whole blood, serum and a nasopharyngeal or oropharyngeal swab from every participant. Additional blood draws and questionnaires over an approximately two-month period could optionally be provided by prospective study participants. Prospective study blood samples were shipped either frozen or at room temperature before DNA extraction.

CDR1 MNHEY and CDR2 SVGAGI are derived from the germline V gene. For this chain, trimming is 0 bases at the V end and 8 bases at the J end, and the number of junction bases without a gene match is 8. Reading from cysteine to phenylalanine, the CDR3 counts 16 amino acids. Left in the record is the CDR3 DNA by itself, 48 bases read in frame from the first base. Regarding this clone: The target of this receptor is not known. No clone much larger than this one lies a single base away; base qualities are absent.

Findings and caveats that apply to the study as a whole: Clinical and demographic metadata were provided uncurated, with the amount varying by source and participant.

TCRbeta CDR3 regions were amplified from genomic DNA by means of the immunoSEQ Assay, a bias-controlled multiplex PCR. The study's processing was this. Within the assay, amplification of reference gene primers was used to estimate how many nucleated cells each sample contained. Sequence reads were collapsed and filtered to measure the absolute abundance of every unique TCRbeta CDR3 rearrangement. For each sample, productive Simpson clonality was calculated as the square root of Simpson's diversity index across productive rearrangements. TCRdb's version of the immuneACCESS table is confined to in-frame rearrangements and falls short of the full clone set. An unresolved V gene accounts for under half of the shortfall where checked; the remainder is of unknown origin. V, J and clone size are those of that table, while D and trimming were read from the DNA. The sample contains more than 200,000 clones, around nine tenths of them found a single time. 4.1% of the sample lies in the top ten.

The V and J genes are TRBV6-5 and TRBJ2-1; 9 middle bases align to TRBD2. This TCR was recovered from a woman aged 30 to 39 who had recovered from COVID-19. Sequences were obtained from PBMCs or T cells enriched from blood (not recorded which). The CDR3 sequence is CASSYSKTSGGDEQFF. The sequence in DNA is TGTGCCAGCAGTTACTCGAAGACTAGCGGTGGGGATGAGCAGTTCTTC.